What follows are 20 T cell receptor beta chains derived from one specimen sequenced in a study of control samples from healthy donors and cancer patients. Assay used: immunoSEQ multiplex PCR; TCRdb lists only in-frame clones, some missing. The data show about 220,000 clones, 85% to 95% seen once. The specimen was blood. These receptors were obtained from a man aged 50-59 years in good health.

The rearrangement joins TRBV9 to TRBJ1-4, with D maybe TRBD1 (6 bases). The CDR3 runs to 15 residues. Germline lookup yields CDR1 SGDLS and CDR2 YYNGEE. V was cut by 2 bases and J by 4 bases, with 12 bases left in between. In nucleotides, the CDR3 is TGTGCCAGCAGCGTGACAGGTGGGAATAATGAAAAACTGTTTTTT. Translated: CASSVTGGNNEKLFF.

The V and J genes are TRBV15 and TRBJ1-1; D is uncertain. V was clipped by 8 bases and J by 2 bases, with 12 bases between them. The CDR3 length is 13 residues. Germline CDR1 is LNHNV and CDR2 is YYDKDF (reference sequence). Here the CDR3 DNA reads TGTGCCACCGGGGAGGGTCGTAACACTGAAGCTTTCTTT. Its translation: CATGEGRNTEAFF.

The rearrangement links TRBV7-8 to TRBJ2-3; D possibly corresponds to TRBD2 (7 bases). This CDR3 spans 17 amino acids. Germline lookup yields CDR1 SGHVS and CDR2 FQNEAQ. Trimming stripped 0 bases from V and 2 bases from J, with 15 bases between. The CDR3 region has the DNA TGTGCCAGCAGCTTAGCGGGGGGGCAGGCGATCACAGATACGCAGTATTTT. Translation: CASSLAGGQAITDTQYF.

CDR3 amino acids: CASNTGRGGRVQETQYF. In DNA form, the CDR3 reads TGTGCCAGCAATACCGGGAGAGGGGGAAGAGTCCAAGAGACCCAGTACTTC. This sequence joins TRBV11-2 and TRBJ2-5; D possibly uses TRBD1 or TRBD2 (6 bases each). Trimming pared 7 bases from V and 1 base from J, leaving 22 bases between. Germline loops: CDR1 SGHAT, CDR2 FQNNGV. CDR3 length: 17 amino acids. The full variable domain, completed using reference TRBV11-2 and TRBJ2-5, is EAGVAQSPRYKIIEKRQSVAFWCNPISGHATLYWYQQILGQGPKLLIQFQNNGVVDDSQLPKDRFSAERLKGVDSTLKIQPAKLEDSAVYLCASNTGRGGRVQETQYFGPGTRLLVL.

This clone has only one observation. The gene calls are TRBV4-3 and TRBJ1-1; D uncertain. Germline-derived CDR1 and CDR2 are LGHNA and YSLEER. Trimming cost V 4 bases and J 2 bases, with 14 bases left between them. The CDR3 totals 15 residues. The DNA for the CDR3 is TGCGCCAGCAGCCTCTATGCACAGACCAACACTGAAGCTTTCTTT. Its protein is CASSLYAQTNTEAFF.

This chain joins TRBV9 and TRBJ2-3, with 9 bases lining up with TRBD1. Trimming cost V 4 bases and J 1 base; bases outside gene matches: 4. CDR3 length equals 15 residues. Germline-derived CDR1 and CDR2 are SGDLS and YYNGEE. The CDR3 here is CASSPRQGGTDTQYF. DNA of the CDR3: TGTGCCAGCAGCCCCCGACAGGGGGGCACAGATACGCAGTATTTT.

This clone was seen just once. J is TRBJ1-3 and V is TRBV28; D remains unclear. Germline values: CDR1 MDHEN, CDR2 SYDVKM. The CDR3 is made up of 15 amino acids. V shed 5 bases and J shed 0 bases, with 11 bases lying between them. The CDR3, as DNA: TGTGCCAGCAGTCTATCCGCCAACTCTGGAAACACCATATATTTT. This encodes CASSLSANSGNTIYF.

For this clone: The same CDR3 can be traced to other DNA sequences in this sample. This rearrangement joins TRBV19 to TRBJ1-6; TRBD1 matches at 7 bases. Per the germline V gene, CDR1 is LNHDA and CDR2 is SQIVND (reference sequence). This CDR3 contains 14 residues. V was pared by 3 bases and J by 8 bases, with 4 bases of the junction left unmatched. The CDR3 bases are TGTGCCAGTAGTATTACAGGGGAAGATTCACCCCTCCACTTT. Protein: CASSITGEDSPLHF.

V usage is TRBV30 and J usage is TRBJ1-1; D is ambiguous. This CDR3 comprises 14 residues. CDR1 is GTSNPN and CDR2 is SVGIG in the germline V gene (reference sequence). V dropped 6 bases and J dropped 1 base, with 15 bases sitting between them. In DNA form, the CDR3 reads TGTGCCTGCGGGAAGATCGGGTGGAACACTGAAGCTTTCTTT. Residues: CACGKIGWNTEAFF.

J is TRBJ2-7 and V is TRBV2; 8 bases are a match to TRBD1. Germline lookup yields CDR1 SNHLY and CDR2 FYNNEI. The CDR3 has 16 amino acids. Trimming removed 4 bases from V and 1 base from J; junction bases left unmatched: 9. Written as DNA, the CDR3 is TGTGCCAGCAGTGCATTTACGGGACAGGAGTCCTACGAGCAGTACTTC. Protein product: CASSAFTGQESYEQYF.

The chain has TRBV28 and TRBJ2-1; the D gene is possibly TRBD2 (5 bases). Germline V gene lookup returns CDR1 MDHEN and CDR2 SYDVKM. The ends were cut back, 5 bases at V and 4 bases at J, with 15 bases in the middle. CDR3 length equals 15 residues. The CDR3 DNA sequence: TGTGCCAGCAGTACCCCCGGGGTGGGGTACAATGAGCAGTTCTTC. Its protein is CASSTPGVGYNEQFF.

V is TRBV9 and J is TRBJ2-7; no reliable D call. In germline, CDR1 is SGDLS, CDR2 YYNGEE. The CDR3 is made up of 13 amino acids. V gave up 0 bases and J gave up 3 bases, with 7 bases separating them. The CDR3 nucleotides are TGTGCCAGCAGCGTAGAGGACCTCTACGAGCAGTACTTC. Translated: CASSVEDLYEQYF. Filled out from reference TRBV9 and TRBJ2-7, the complete variable domain reads DSGVTQTPKHLITATGQRVTLRCSPRSGDLSVYWYQQSLDQGLQFLIQYYNGEERAKGNILERFSAQQFPDLHSELNLSSLELGDSALYFCASSVEDLYEQYFGPGTRLTVT.

V and J are TRBV5-6 and TRBJ1-2; TRBD1 aligns across 7 bases. Germline CDR1 SGHDT, CDR2 YYEEEE. V lost 0 bases to trimming and J lost 7 bases; unmatched junction nucleotides: 12. The CDR3 extends over 16 amino acids. The CDR3 sequence is CASSLEKGARRVGYTF. The CDR3 DNA reads TGTGCCAGCAGCTTGGAAAAGGGGGCGCGAAGGGTTGGCTACACCTTC.

The chain carries TRBV7-9 and TRBJ1-4; perhaps TRBD1 as D (5 bases). The germline CDR1 and CDR2 sequences are SEHNR and FQNEAQ (reference sequence). Trimming stripped 1 base from V and 5 bases from J, with 8 bases between. The CDR3 is 14 residues long. CDR3 amino acids: CASSLVTENEKLFF. The DNA of the CDR3 is TGTGCCAGCAGCTTAGTGACAGAAAATGAAAAACTGTTTTTT.

V and J are TRBV5-1 and TRBJ1-4, with TRBD1 matching over 8 bases. This CDR3 is built from 16 residues. V dropped 5 bases and J dropped 0; count of bases not matched to a gene: 6. Per germline, CDR1 SGHRS and CDR2 YFSETQ. CDR3 in amino acids: CASSLQGAATNEKLFF. In DNA form, the CDR3 reads TGCGCCAGCAGTCTTCAGGGGGCGGCAACTAATGAAAAACTGTTTTTT.

The chain uses TRBV19 and TRBJ2-2; D unresolved. The CDR3 runs 14 residues. CDR1 is LNHDA and CDR2 is SQIVND in the germline V gene (reference sequence). V was clipped by 5 bases and J by 2 bases, with 9 bases between them. The CDR3 DNA sequence: TGTGCCAGTAGTCCCCGATTAAACACCGGGGAGCTGTTTTTT. Translated, it gives CASSPRLNTGELFF.

The genes are TRBV27 and TRBJ2-2; possible D gene TRBD2, 5 bases. V lost 6 bases and J 7 bases, leaving 18 bases between the germline ends. The CDR3 covers 15 residues. In germline, CDR1 is MNHEY, CDR2 SMNVEV (reference sequence). The CDR3 DNA reads as TGTGCCAGCAGCAACCGGGGTCTATCCCGCGGGGAGCTGTTTTTT. Amino acid sequence: CASSNRGLSRGELFF.

This chain links TRBV5-1 with TRBJ2-1; 7 nucleotides line up with TRBD2. V trimming: 4 bases; J trimming: 0 bases; junction bases outside the gene matches: 10. This CDR3 region has 17 residues. Germline CDR1 reads SGHRS; CDR2 reads YFSETQ. DNA of the CDR3: TGCGCCAGCAGCCCTGGACTGAGGACTAGCTCCTACAATGAGCAGTTCTTC. It yields the protein CASSPGLRTSSYNEQFF.

The chain has TRBV5-1 and TRBJ2-7; D is possibly TRBD1 (6 bases). The CDR3 extends over 15 amino acids. The germline gives CDR1 SGHRS, CDR2 YFSETQ. Trimming pared 4 bases from V and 2 bases from J, leaving 16 bases between. CDR3 residues: CASSPSTGRTYEQYF. In DNA form, the CDR3 reads TGCGCCAGCAGCCCATCGACAGGTAGGACCTACGAGCAGTACTTC.

The rearrangement links TRBV2 to TRBJ2-7, with 9 nucleotides matching TRBD1. The J segment lost 3 bases and the V segment lost 4 bases, leaving 10 bases of the junction unmatched. CDR1 and CDR2 from the germline V gene are SNHLY and FYNNEI. This CDR3 contains 16 residues. The CDR3 region is CASSANGTGILYEQYV. The CDR3 nucleotides read TGTGCCAGCAGTGCAAACGGGACAGGGATTCTCTACGAGCAGTACGTC.